This T cell receptor beta chain was retrieved from a study of identifying expanded T cells in peripheral blood. The CDR3 extends over 14 amino acids. Germline CDR1 reads SGHAT; CDR2 reads FQNNGV. The ends lost 2 bases at V and 6 bases at J; junction bases unmatched: 7. This table comes from immunoSEQ multiplex PCR, and its TCRdb copy is limited to in-frame clones, with some not included. In the table there are roughly 130,000 clones, 70% to 90% of which are singletons. Turning to this clone: Its antigen is not known.

Study-wide results and limits: About 1.2 clones differed between technical replicates, versus around 16 and 19 over time. Variance in clone template counts between approximately 2-week samples significantly increased with total template count across all healthy donors.

During the collection period, no donor immune events like infections were recorded. The specimen was blood. The chain links TRBV11-2 to TRBJ2-7; 7 nucleotides line up with TRBD2. The sequence was collected from a person aged 18-69 years in good health. CDR3 in amino acids: CASSLRRSSGEQYF. The CDR3 nucleotides are TGTGCCAGCAGCTTAAGGCGCTCTAGCGGCGAGCAGTACTTC.